The next 8 T cell receptor beta chains were all read from a single sample in a study of shared clonotypes between healthy human individuals. The data were produced by immunoSEQ multiplex PCR, yet TCRdb's version contains in-frame clones alone and is incomplete. The sample shows roughly 2.4 million clones, approximately 94% of them seen only once. The sample comprised naive CD4+ T cells sorted from blood. As to subset: CD45RA+ positively selected. The receptor set was obtained from a man between 18 and 29 years old in good health.

In DNA form, the CDR3 reads TGCGCCAGCAGCAAGGGACTAGCGGCGGAGGGGAATGAGCAGTTCTTC. Its protein is CASSKGLAAEGNEQFF. The gene calls are TRBV5-1 and TRBJ2-1; 11 bases are shared with TRBD2. Germline V lookup: CDR1 SGHRS, CDR2 YFSETQ. CDR3 length: 16 amino acids. Germline trimming cut 4 bases from V and 7 bases from J; bases unmatched to any gene: 10.

Turning to this clone: Additional DNA sequences in this sample encode the identical CDR3. The rearrangement links TRBV7-2 to TRBJ2-5, with 8 nucleotides matching TRBD1. Per the germline V gene, CDR1 is SGHTA and CDR2 is FQGNSA. The V gene end was trimmed by 2 bases and the J gene end by 5 bases; junction bases not matched to a gene: 1. This CDR3 is built from 13 residues. For the CDR3, the DNA is TGTGCCAGCAGCTTAAACAGGGGGGAGACCCAGTACTTC. Translating gives CASSLNRGETQYF. Full variable domain (rest looked up from reference TRBV7-2 and TRBJ2-5): GAGVSQSPSNKVTEKGKDVELRCDPISGHTALYWYRQSLGQGLEFLIYFQGNSAPDKSGLPSDRFSAERTGGSVSTLTIQRTQQEDSAVYLCASSLNRGETQYFGPGTRLLVL.

The chain joins TRBV4-1 to TRBJ2-1, with D possibly being TRBD1 (5 bases). Trimming removed 0 bases at V and 12 bases at J, with 12 bases between. The germline gives CDR1 MGHRA, CDR2 YSYEKL. There are 13 residues in the CDR3. In DNA form, the CDR3 reads TGCGCCAGCAGCCAAGATCGGAACACAGGGCAGTTCTTC. Translating it yields CASSQDRNTGQFF.

Of note for this clone: Other DNA sequences from this sample encode an identical CDR3 as well. The chain joins TRBV5-1 to TRBJ1-3, with D unclear. Germline-derived CDR1 and CDR2 are SGHRS and YFSETQ. The CDR3 totals 13 residues. Deletions cut 5 bases from V and 0 bases from J, with 6 bases between. Here the CDR3 reads CASSSGSGNTIYF. The CDR3 DNA reads TGCGCCAGCAGTTCGGGCTCTGGAAACACCATATATTTT.

CDR3: CASTDFANEKLFF. The CDR3 DNA sequence: TGTGCCTCTACCGATTTCGCTAATGAAAAACTGTTTTTT. The chain uses TRBV6-4 and TRBJ1-4; D unresolved. V dropped 11 bases and J dropped 3 bases, with 13 bases sitting between them. The CDR3 spans 13 residues. Germline CDR1 is MRHNA and CDR2 is SNTAGT.

On this clone: This sample includes further DNA sequences coding for the same CDR3. CDR3 loop: CASSRGSYEQYF. The CDR3 region has the DNA TGTGCCAGCTCCCGAGGTTCCTACGAGCAGTACTTC. This sequence joins TRBV18 and TRBJ2-7; D gene ambiguous. CDR1 and CDR2 (germline): KGHSH, LQKENI. The CDR3 covers 12 residues. Between the trimmed V and J ends, which lost 6 bases and 1 base, there was a span of 7 bases.

The chain carries TRBV6-1 and TRBJ2-5; weak D call: TRBD1 (7 bases). Between the trimmed V and J ends, which lost 2 bases and 4 bases, there was a span of 11 bases. Per germline, CDR1 MNHNS and CDR2 SASEGT. This CDR3 contains 14 residues. In DNA form, the CDR3 reads TGTGCCAGCAGTGAAATGGAGGGGGCAGAGACCCAGTACTTC. It specifies CASSEMEGAETQYF.

Turning to this clone: Sequence at one end of the junction differs from germline and may be a read error. The chain employs TRBV29-1 and TRBJ2-5; 10 bases line up with TRBD2. This CDR3 has 20 residues. Per germline, CDR1 SQVTM and CDR2 ANQGSEA. The CDR3 DNA is TGCAGCGTTTCTGGGATCCTAGGGGCTAGCGGGAGAGGGGACCACGAGACCCAGTACTTC. Its protein is CSVSGILGASGRGDHETQYF.